This TCR beta chain was obtained from a study of cytomegalovirus exposure and HLA in healthy donors. On this clone itself: Its cognate antigen is unknown.

V was clipped by 4 bases and J by 3 bases, with 19 bases between them. This CDR3 is built from 17 residues. Germline V gene data show CDR1 as MNHNS and CDR2 as SASEGT. Findings and caveats of the study: Immune exposure was documented only through CMV serostatus.

Primers for the PCR totalled 60 Vbeta and 13 Jbeta. TCRdb keeps only in-frame clones here, not all; method: immunoSEQ multiplex PCR. The sample shows about 140,000 clones, over 60% of them seen only once. The receptor was derived from a female donor in good health and CMV-seropositive. Sequencing was performed on PBMCs. V is TRBV6-1 and J is TRBJ2-1; a possible D gene is TRBD1 (6 bases). The CDR3 coding sequence is TGTGCCAGCAGTGCCCAGATGGGGGACACATTCTACAATGAGCAGTTCTTC. Translation: CASSAQMGDTFYNEQFF.